This T cell receptor (beta chain) was identified in a study of breast tumors, draining lymph nodes, adjacent tissues. This clonotype was counted at least ten times. What it binds is unknown. TCRdb re-called the multiplex PCR reads with MiXCR, one entry per CDR3 protein. This repertoire shows some 170,000 distinct CDR3 sequences, 33% found once; its top ten account for less than 4%. Germline V gene sequence: CDR1 LGHNA, CDR2 YSLEER. The junction had 9 bases not matched to a gene; V was cut back by 4 bases and J by 3 bases. The CDR3 extends over 15 amino acids. Study-wide points: Most tumor T cells seemingly derive from lymph node, then expand in tumor. Tumor T cell lymph node origin was a supported hypothesis, not proven. Tumors had less TCR diversity than lymph nodes, more than nontumor tissue. Luminal-like breast cancer showed significantly greater tumor-nontumor repertoire similarity than basal-like breast cancer did.

Breast cancer patients provided tissue from their axillary draining lymph nodes. The sequenced material came from axillary lymph node tissue. The receptor was isolated from a female donor with breast cancer. Some clones in this sample may be carry-over from other donors' samples. The rearrangement links TRBV4-3 to TRBJ2-7; 7 bases map to TRBD2. The CDR3 nucleotides are TGCGCCAGCAGCCGCCATACTAGCGACAGCTACGAGCAGTACTTC. Its translation is CASSRHTSDSYEQYF.